One sample yielded the 21 T cell receptor beta chains listed below, sequenced in a study of regulatory T cells in long-lasting Graves disease. iRepertoire HTBI primers and Arm-PCR of CDR3 regions built TCR beta libraries. TCRdb re-called the multiplex PCR reads with MiXCR, one entry per CDR3 protein. The sample lists about 430,000 distinct CDR3 sequences, 21% occurring once. As for time point: persistent/refractory GD, antithyroid drugs over 5 years with positive TRAb. PBMC-extracted RNA yielded the TCR library. This specimen was peripheral blood mononuclear cells (PBMCs), taken when the disease was refractory, from a patient treated with antithyroid drugs. These TCRs come from a female donor with Graves disease.

Many counts were recorded for this clonotype. The V and J genes are TRBV10-3 and TRBJ1-3, with 10 nucleotides matching TRBD1. The CDR3 extends over 18 amino acids. V shed 4 bases, J shed 1 base, and the junction held 10 bases outside the gene matches. Germline CDR1 ENHRY, CDR2 SYGVKD. The CDR3 DNA reads TGTGCCATCAGTGGATCCGGGACAGGGGCTTTATCTGGAAACACCATATATTTT. It is translated as CAISGSGTGALSGNTIYF.

The chain couples TRBV6-9 to TRBJ2-2, with TRBD1 matching over 11 bases. Germline V gene lookup returns CDR1 MNHGY and CDR2 SVAAGI. V was pared by 3 bases and J by 4 bases, with 19 bases of the junction left unmatched. The CDR3 is made up of 21 amino acids. The DNA of the CDR3 is TGTGCCAGCAGTTACCGGCCGACCTGGGAAGTTGGACAGGGGGCCACCGGGGAGCTGTTTTTT. Translating gives CASSYRPTWEVGQGATGELFF.

This chain links TRBV20-1 with TRBJ2-2; D possibly corresponds to TRBD1 (6 bases). This CDR3 is 15 amino acids long. Germline CDR1 and CDR2: DFQATT and SNEGSKA (reference sequence). Trimming stripped 2 bases from V and 2 bases from J, with 12 bases between. In DNA form, the CDR3 reads TGCAGTGCTAGATCGTTCGGGACAAACACCGGGGAGCTGTTTTTT. Translation: CSARSFGTNTGELFF.

This clonotype has a count of ten or more. The chain combines TRBV28 with TRBJ1-1, with D perhaps TRBD1 (5 bases). Trimming took off 4 bases at V and 0 bases at J, with 9 bases between the two ends. The V gene's germline CDR1 is MDHEN and CDR2 SYDVKM. This CDR3 comprises 14 residues. DNA for the CDR3: TGTGCCAGCAGTTCTCCAGGGCTGAACACTGAAGCTTTCTTT. Amino acid sequence: CASSSPGLNTEAFF.

This clonotype was picked up one time. V is TRBV20-1 and J is TRBJ2-3; D uncertain. Trimming removed 1 base at V and 3 bases at J, with 11 bases between. The CDR3 loop spans 14 amino acids. Germline V gives CDR1 DFQATT, CDR2 SNEGSKA (reference sequence). The CDR3 loop reads CSARVPIPTDTQYF. The CDR3 DNA is TGCAGTGCTAGAGTCCCGATCCCGACAGATACGCAGTATTTT.

V and J are TRBV7-6 and TRBJ2-2; 8 positions agree with TRBD2. The CDR3 totals 15 residues. After removal of 5 bases from V and 2 bases from J, the junction contained 4 bases not matched to a gene. In germline, CDR1 is SGHVS, CDR2 FNYEAQ. CDR3 nucleotide sequence: TGTGCCAGCAGCCCGGGGGGGGTAAACACCGGGGAGCTGTTTTTT. Translation: CASSPGGVNTGELFF.

The chain links TRBV3-1 to TRBJ2-7, with D unresolved. Between the trimmed V and J ends, which lost 1 base and 7 bases, there was a span of 8 bases. Germline loops: CDR1 LGHDT, CDR2 YNNKEL (reference sequence). CDR3 length: 12 residues. CDR3 residues: CASSQAPGEQYF. The CDR3 region has the DNA TGTGCCAGCAGCCAAGCTCCCGGGGAGCAGTACTTC.

The chain combines TRBV2 with TRBJ2-1; TRBD2 matches at 9 bases. Germline CDR1 is SNHLY and CDR2 is FYNNEI. The trim removed 6 bases at V and 7 bases at J, leaving 10 bases unmatched. The CDR3 extends over 15 amino acids. The CDR3: CASSPISGSMNEQFF. The CDR3 DNA follows: TGTGCCAGCAGCCCCATTAGCGGGAGTATGAATGAGCAGTTCTTC.

The chain links TRBV12-3 or TRBV12-4 to TRBJ2-7, with D maybe TRBD1 (5 bases). V was pared by 5 bases and J by 0 bases, with 17 bases between. The CDR3 length is 16 residues. In DNA form, the CDR3 reads TGTGCCAGCAGTGCACCTCAGGGTTCGGGCTCCTACGAGCAGTACTTC. Translation: CASSAPQGSGSYEQYF.

The chain recombines TRBV19 with TRBJ2-2, with a tentative D call TRBD2 (5 bases). V was shortened by 5 bases and J by 4 bases, with 17 bases between the two germline ends. The CDR3 has 16 residues. From germline, CDR1 is LNHDA and CDR2 SQIVND (reference sequence). The chain's CDR3 is CASSASKGVITGELFF. The DNA for the CDR3 is TGTGCCAGTAGTGCGTCGAAGGGAGTAATCACCGGGGAGCTGTTTTTT.

For this clonotype: A clone one base away is much larger, so this may be a read error. The V and J genes are TRBV28 and TRBJ2-2; either TRBD1 or TRBD2 may fit D (5 bases each). Germline-derived CDR1 and CDR2 are MDHEN and SYDVKM. The CDR3 is 15 residues long. The CDR3 is CASRDSGANTGEPFF. Written as DNA, the CDR3 is TGTGCCAGCCGCGACAGCGGCGCGAACACCGGGGAGCCGTTTTTT.

The V call is TRBV28, the J call TRBJ2-5; 13 nucleotides line up with TRBD2. The CDR3 covers 15 residues. CDR1 and CDR2 from the germline V gene are MDHEN and SYDVKM. Trimming at V came to 7 bases and at J to 9 bases, leaving 11 bases not matched to a gene. CDR3 coding DNA: TGTGCCAGCAACTTTGGACTAGCGGGAGTTGGGGCCCAGTACTTC. The encoded protein is CASNFGLAGVGAQYF.

The rearrangement joins TRBV2 to TRBJ1-3; 7 positions agree with TRBD1. After removal of 8 bases from V and 0 bases from J, the junction contained 7 bases not matched to a gene. The V gene's germline CDR1 is SNHLY and CDR2 FYNNEI. The CDR3 runs 15 residues. CDR3 sequence reads: CASGPTGASGNTIYF. The CDR3 coding sequence is TGTGCCAGCGGACCCACAGGGGCCTCTGGAAACACCATATATTTT.

The CDR3 DNA reads TGTGCCAGCAGTGGCCAGCGGGAGAGTCTTCTTGATGAGCAGTTCTTC. It yields the protein CASSGQRESLLDEQFF. This chain joins TRBV2 and TRBJ2-1; 8 bases are shared with TRBD2. The length of the CDR3 is 16 residues. The germline CDR1 and CDR2 sequences are SNHLY and FYNNEI. Trimming at V came to 4 bases and at J to 8 bases, leaving 13 bases not matched to a gene.

This clonotype was counted at least ten times. V gene TRBV3-1 combines with J gene TRBJ1-5; D remains ambiguous. V dropped 4 bases and J dropped 0 bases, with 10 bases sitting between them. The CDR3 length is 15 residues. Germline V lookup: CDR1 LGHDT, CDR2 YNNKEL (reference sequence). In DNA, the CDR3 is TGTGCCAGCAGCCGGAATAGGGATAGCAATCAGCCCCAGCATTTT. It codes for CASSRNRDSNQPQHF.

The J gene is TRBJ1-6, the V gene TRBV6-1, with 9 bases aligning to TRBD1. Germline V CDR1 and CDR2: MNHNS, SASEGT. The CDR3 extends over 15 amino acids. V shed 5 bases and J 10 bases; nucleotides not matched to a gene: 9. The CDR3 sequence is CASSTRQGDRSPLHF. The CDR3 nucleotides read TGTGCCAGCAGTACAAGACAGGGGGATCGATCACCCCTCCACTTT.

There are a few counts of this clonotype. The chain is built from TRBV2 and TRBJ1-4; 9 nucleotides agree with TRBD1. With 5 bases clipped from V and 3 bases from J, the junction kept 7 bases outside the gene matches. Germline V lookup: CDR1 SNHLY, CDR2 FYNNEI. The length of the CDR3 is 16 residues. For the CDR3, the DNA is TGTGCCAGCAGTTTGAACCGGGACAGGGCTAATGAAAAACTGTTTTTT. Protein: CASSLNRDRANEKLFF.

The sample holds many counts of this clonotype. This chain uses TRBV7-9 with TRBJ2-7; 8 nucleotides match TRBD1. The trim removed 5 bases at V and 6 bases at J, leaving 12 bases unmatched. This CDR3 comprises 15 residues. The germline V gene encodes CDR1 SEHNR and CDR2 FQNEAQ (reference sequence). CDR3 region: CASSTYRTGRGEQYF. CDR3 nucleotide sequence: TGTGCCAGCAGCACGTACAGGACAGGGAGAGGCGAGCAGTACTTC.

Regarding this clonotype: Possible read error: a much larger clone is one base away. The chain couples TRBV28 to TRBJ2-7; D uncertain. The germline CDR1 and CDR2 sequences are MDHEN and SYDVKM. The length of the CDR3 is 13 residues. The CDR3 spells CASSYHTHYERYF. As DNA, the CDR3 is TGTGCCAGCAGTTACCATACCCACTACGAGCGGTACTTC.

The table lists this clonotype with many counts. The gene calls are TRBV7-9 and TRBJ1-1, with TRBD1 as a possible D gene (6 bases). This CDR3 region has 13 residues. Germline V lookup: CDR1 SEHNR, CDR2 FQNEAQ (reference sequence). V was shortened by 5 bases and J by 4 bases, with 11 bases between the two germline ends. DNA for the CDR3: TGTGCCAGCAGCGTCAGGGGACCCACTGAAGCTTTCTTT. The encoded protein is CASSVRGPTEAFF.

In its sample, this clonotype was seen a few times. The V gene is TRBV19, the J gene TRBJ2-5; TRBD2 aligns across 10 bases. Germline CDR1 LNHDA, CDR2 SQIVND (reference sequence). This CDR3 is 15 amino acids long. V lost 3 bases to trimming and J lost 5 bases; unmatched junction nucleotides: 6. CDR3 loop: CASSIPSGSLETQYF. CDR3 nucleotides: TGTGCCAGTAGTATTCCTAGCGGGAGTTTGGAGACCCAGTACTTC.